Following are 7 T cell receptor beta chains from one sample sequenced in a study of control samples from healthy donors and cancer patients. The protocol was immunoSEQ multiplex PCR, while the TCRdb copy is restricted to in-frame clones and leaves out a portion. Seen here are 150,000 or so clones, about nine tenths observed once, and the top ten hold around 2.3%. Sequenced sample: blood. The origin of the receptors is a middle-aged man in good health.

The chain combines TRBV6-2 or TRBV6-3 with TRBJ2-5; TRBD2 matches at 13 bases. The CDR3 extends over 16 amino acids. The junction had 8 bases not matched to a gene; V was cut back by 6 bases and J by 4 bases. The germline CDR1 and CDR2 sequences are MNHEY and SVGEGT. The CDR3 reads CASSRTSGGAGETQYF. The CDR3 bases are TGTGCCAGCAGCCGGACTAGCGGGGGAGCGGGAGAGACCCAGTACTTC.

The rearrangement joins TRBV29-1 to TRBJ2-5; a weak D match, TRBD2 (7 bases). V was trimmed by 4 bases and J by 4 bases, leaving 16 bases between them. The length of the CDR3 is 14 residues. The germline V gene has CDR1 SQVTM and CDR2 ANQGSEA. The CDR3 nucleotides are TGCAGCGTTGTAACGGGGGGCGAGGGAGAGACCCAGTACTTC. Its translation: CSVVTGGEGETQYF.

CDR3 in amino acids: CASSDLQRLGETQYF. The DNA for the CDR3 is TGCGCCAGCAGCGATTTACAAAGGCTGGGAGAGACCCAGTACTTC. V gene TRBV4-1 combines with J gene TRBJ2-5; D unresolved. V lost 5 bases and J lost 4, with 17 bases in between. The CDR3 covers 15 residues. Germline V gene lookup returns CDR1 MGHRA and CDR2 YSYEKL.

J is TRBJ2-7 and V is TRBV18, with 12 bases matching TRBD1. The CDR3 sequence is 15 residues long. V shed 5 bases and J 5 bases; nucleotides not matched to a gene: 7. Germline V gives CDR1 KGHSH, CDR2 LQKENI. For the CDR3, the DNA is TGTGCCAGCTCAGGCACCGGGACAGGGGGCGACGAGCAGTACTTC. This encodes CASSGTGTGGDEQYF.

The chain couples TRBV11-2 to TRBJ1-2; D gene unclear. The CDR3 totals 14 residues. Looked up from germline, CDR1 is SGHAT and CDR2 is FQNNGV. Trimming removed 5 bases from V and 4 bases from J, with 14 bases in between. The CDR3 DNA reads TGTGCCAGCAGCCTCGGCGGCCAAACCTATGGCTACACCTTC. Its translation: CASSLGGQTYGYTF.

The V call is TRBV11-2, the J call TRBJ1-2; the match to TRBD1 covers 7 bases. V shed 4 bases, J shed 5 bases, and the junction held 13 bases outside the gene matches. The germline V gene has CDR1 SGHAT and CDR2 FQNNGV. The CDR3 contains 16 residues. The CDR3 protein is CASSSPREGARYGYTF. The CDR3 nucleotides are TGTGCCAGCAGCTCCCCCCGGGAGGGGGCGAGGTATGGCTACACCTTC.

J is TRBJ1-2 and V is TRBV30; a weak D match, TRBD1 (5 bases). The CDR3 runs 13 residues. V was trimmed by 6 bases and J by 5 bases, leaving 16 bases between them. The germline V gene encodes CDR1 GTSNPN and CDR2 SVGIG (reference sequence). CDR3 DNA sequence: TGTGCCTGTCTCCCGGACACTTCGTATGGCTACACCTTC. Its protein product is CACLPDTSYGYTF.